Here is one TCR beta chain with its context. The record originates from a study of blood T cell repertoires in COVID-19. Assay: immunoSEQ multiplex PCR; the TCRdb copy retains only in-frame clones and omits some. The sample lists about 130,000 clones; approximately 84% were seen once. Trimming removed 5 bases at V and 11 bases at J, with 33 bases between. Germline loops: CDR1 SGHAT, CDR2 FQNNGV. The CDR3 is 18 amino acids. This chain joins TRBV11-2 and TRBJ1-1, with D perhaps matching TRBD1 (6 bases). This clonotype was sampled from a young woman who had recovered from COVID-19. What was sequenced was peripheral blood. CDR3: CASSLHDGGLALRMRAFF. The CDR3 DNA reads as TGTGCCAGCAGCCTCCACGACGGGGGGCTCGCCTTAAGAATGCGGGCTTTCTTT.